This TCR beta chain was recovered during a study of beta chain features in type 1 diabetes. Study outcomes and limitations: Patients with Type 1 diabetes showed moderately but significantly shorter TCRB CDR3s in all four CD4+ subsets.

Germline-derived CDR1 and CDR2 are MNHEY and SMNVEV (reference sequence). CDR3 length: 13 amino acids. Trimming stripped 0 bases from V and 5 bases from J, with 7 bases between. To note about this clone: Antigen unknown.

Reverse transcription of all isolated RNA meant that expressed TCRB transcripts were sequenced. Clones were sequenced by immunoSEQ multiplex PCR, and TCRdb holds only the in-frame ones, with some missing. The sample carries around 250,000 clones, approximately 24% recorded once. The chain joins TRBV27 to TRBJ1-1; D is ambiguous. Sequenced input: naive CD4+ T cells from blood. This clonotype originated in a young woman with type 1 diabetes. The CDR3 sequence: CASSLSRETEAFF. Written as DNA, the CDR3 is TGTGCCAGCAGTTTATCTAGAGAAACTGAAGCTTTCTTT.